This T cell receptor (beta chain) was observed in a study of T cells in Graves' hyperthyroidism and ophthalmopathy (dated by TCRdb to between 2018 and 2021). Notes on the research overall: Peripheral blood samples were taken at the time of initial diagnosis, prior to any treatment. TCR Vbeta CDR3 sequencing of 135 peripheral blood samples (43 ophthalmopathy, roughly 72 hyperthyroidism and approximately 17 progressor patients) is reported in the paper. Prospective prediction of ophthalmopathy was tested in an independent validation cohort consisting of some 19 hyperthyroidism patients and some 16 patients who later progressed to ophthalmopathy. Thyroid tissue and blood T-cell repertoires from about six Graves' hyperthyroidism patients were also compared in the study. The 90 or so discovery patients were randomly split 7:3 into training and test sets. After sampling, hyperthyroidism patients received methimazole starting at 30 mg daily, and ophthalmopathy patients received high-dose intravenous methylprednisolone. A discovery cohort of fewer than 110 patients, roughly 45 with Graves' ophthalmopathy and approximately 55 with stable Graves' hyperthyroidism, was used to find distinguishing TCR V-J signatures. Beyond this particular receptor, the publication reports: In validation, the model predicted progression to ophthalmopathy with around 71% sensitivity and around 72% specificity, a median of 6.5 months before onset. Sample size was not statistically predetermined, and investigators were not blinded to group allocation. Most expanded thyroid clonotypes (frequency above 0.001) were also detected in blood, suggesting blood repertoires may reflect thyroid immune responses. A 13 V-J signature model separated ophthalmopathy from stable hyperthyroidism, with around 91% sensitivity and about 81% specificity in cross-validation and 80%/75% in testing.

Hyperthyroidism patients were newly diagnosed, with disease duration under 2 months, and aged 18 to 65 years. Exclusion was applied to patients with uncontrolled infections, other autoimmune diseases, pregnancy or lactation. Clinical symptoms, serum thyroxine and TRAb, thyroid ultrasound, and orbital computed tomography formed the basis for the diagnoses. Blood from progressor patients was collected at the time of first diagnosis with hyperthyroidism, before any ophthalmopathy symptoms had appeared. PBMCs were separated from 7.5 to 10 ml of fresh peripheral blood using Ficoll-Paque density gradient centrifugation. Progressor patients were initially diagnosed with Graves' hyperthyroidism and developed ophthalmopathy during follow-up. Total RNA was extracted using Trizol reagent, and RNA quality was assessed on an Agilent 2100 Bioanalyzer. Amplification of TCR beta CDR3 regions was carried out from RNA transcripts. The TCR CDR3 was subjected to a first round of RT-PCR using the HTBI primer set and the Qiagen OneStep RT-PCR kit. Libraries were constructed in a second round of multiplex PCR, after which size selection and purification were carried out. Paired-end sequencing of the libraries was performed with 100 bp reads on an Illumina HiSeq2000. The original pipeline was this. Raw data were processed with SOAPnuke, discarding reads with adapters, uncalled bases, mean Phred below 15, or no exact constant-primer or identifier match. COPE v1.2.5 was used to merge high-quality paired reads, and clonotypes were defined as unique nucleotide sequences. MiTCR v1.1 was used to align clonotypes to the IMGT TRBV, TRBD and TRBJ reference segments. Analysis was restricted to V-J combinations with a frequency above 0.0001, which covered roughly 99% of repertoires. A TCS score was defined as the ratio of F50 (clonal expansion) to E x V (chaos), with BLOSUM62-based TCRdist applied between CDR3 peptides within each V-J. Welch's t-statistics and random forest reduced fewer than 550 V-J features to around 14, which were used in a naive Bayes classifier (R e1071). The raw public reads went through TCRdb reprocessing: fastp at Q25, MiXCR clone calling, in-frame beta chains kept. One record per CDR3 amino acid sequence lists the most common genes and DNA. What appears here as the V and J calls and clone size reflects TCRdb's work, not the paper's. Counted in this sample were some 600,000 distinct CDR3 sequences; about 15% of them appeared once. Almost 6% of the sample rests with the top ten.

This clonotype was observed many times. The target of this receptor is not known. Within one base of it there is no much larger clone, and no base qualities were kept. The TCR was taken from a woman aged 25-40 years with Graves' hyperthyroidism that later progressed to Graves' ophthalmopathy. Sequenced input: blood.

The bases are TGTGCCAGCAGTACGTTACAAGGGGGTCATGAGCAGTTCTTC. Translated, this gives CASSTLQGGHEQFF. In this chain, TRBV27 is recombined with TRBJ2-1; TRBD1 could be the D gene, as 6 bases match. Including cysteine and phenylalanine, the CDR3 has 14 amino acids. Just CDR3 DNA is preserved here, 42 bases in frame from base 1. CDR1 is given as MNHEY and CDR2 as SMNVEV, both from the germline V gene (reference sequence). V is shortened by 5 bases, J by 8 bases, and the region joining them spans 16 bases.